What follows is one T cell receptor (beta chain) and its context. This specimen comes from a study of early T cells in non-severe SARS-CoV-2 infection. Study in general: Investigators sequenced bulk RNA drawn from unsorted whole blood, and chains remained unpaired.

TCRdb fed the 5' RACE reads into MiXCR, producing one record per CDR3 protein. Among fewer than 50,000 distinct CDR3 sequences listed, approximately 6% were seen once. CDR3 length equals 17 residues. Germline loops: CDR1 LGHDT, CDR2 YNNKEL (reference sequence). J lost 3 bases, V lost 0 bases, and 9 bases had no gene match. The rearrangement joins TRBV3-1 to TRBJ1-1; 8 bases fit TRBD1. This receptor was obtained from an adult who was a healthcare worker with PCR-confirmed SARS-CoV-2 infection or an uninfected control (not recorded which). Sequenced material: whole blood. The CDR3, as DNA: TGTGCCAGCAGCCAAGATATCAGGGGGCTGGTGGACACTGAAGCTTTCTTT. This codes for CASSQDIRGLVDTEAFF.